This paragraph covers one T cell receptor (beta chain) sequence. Its specificity is not known. The data were produced by immunoSEQ multiplex PCR, yet TCRdb's version contains in-frame clones alone and is incomplete. The table shows about 27,000 clones, with 65% to 80% occurring only once. Trimming pared 0 bases from V and 6 bases from J, leaving 11 bases between. The CDR3 spans 14 residues. Germline V CDR1 and CDR2: GTSNPN, SVGIG (reference sequence). These data belong to a study of PD-1 blockade in classical Hodgkin lymphoma. Regarding the study as a whole: Some patients started nivolumab under 1 year after ASCT, and they were excluded. Researchers reported that CD4+ TCR diversity, though not CD8+, rose significantly by C4D1.

Every patient experienced relapse after autologous stem cell transplantation, and brentuximab vedotin exposure varied. Magnetic negative selection served to purify CD4+ T cells out of PBMCs that had been thawed. Best responses fell into complete response, partial response or progressive disease. The TCR originated in a human donor with classical Hodgkin lymphoma. The chain is built from TRBV30 and TRBJ2-2, with D perhaps matching TRBD1 (5 bases). The sequencing here drew on CD4+ T cells from blood, taken at baseline. CDR3 region: CAWSVGVLSGELFF. For the CDR3, the DNA is TGTGCCTGGAGTGTAGGGGTCCTTTCCGGGGAGCTGTTTTTT.